This TCR beta chain was retrieved from a study of breast tumors, draining lymph nodes, adjacent tissues. Study observations and caveats: Tumors had less TCR diversity than lymph nodes, more than nontumor tissue. Most tumor T cells seemingly derive from lymph node, then expand in tumor. Compared with basal-like, luminal-like tumors shared significantly more repertoire with nontumor tissue. That most tumor T cells come from lymph nodes remained unproven.

In the case of this clonotype: Its antigen is undetermined.

The CDR3 length is 16 residues. After removal of 8 bases from V and 2 bases from J, the junction contained 12 bases not matched to a gene. Using its own MiXCR run on the multiplex PCR reads, TCRdb lists one record per CDR3 protein. The sample lists approximately 52,000 distinct CDR3 sequences; roughly 40% were seen once. This rearrangement joins TRBV12-3 or TRBV12-4 to TRBJ2-4; TRBD2 matches at 7 bases. The receptor's source is a female donor with breast cancer. Some clones in this sample may be carry-over from other donors' samples. The sample consisted of breast tumor tissue. The CDR3: CASGPGLVWTKNIQYF. The CDR3 bases are TGTGCCAGCGGTCCAGGACTAGTGTGGACCAAAAACATTCAGTACTTC.